The 4 T cell receptor beta chains listed next were all sequenced from one sample in a study of T cell responses to AZD1222 COVID-19 vaccine. Only in-frame clones appear in the TCRdb table, and some are missing; sequencing was by immunoSEQ multiplex PCR. The repertoire holds about 140,000 clones, with approximately 94% as singletons. The specimen comprised peripheral blood, sampled on day 0 of AZD1222 vaccination. Receptors were obtained from an adult in good health.

The chain recombines TRBV5-4 with TRBJ1-2; 7 nucleotides line up with TRBD1. Germline CDR1 and CDR2: SGHNT and YYREEE (reference sequence). J lost 4 bases, V lost 4 bases, and 7 bases had no gene match. The length of the CDR3 is 14 residues. The CDR3 DNA follows: TGTGCCAGCAGCGAAACAGGGGTGGCCTATGGCTACACCTTC. This codes for CASSETGVAYGYTF.

V is TRBV19 and J is TRBJ1-2; D is undetermined. Germline V gives CDR1 LNHDA, CDR2 SQIVND (reference sequence). The V gene lost 3 bases and the J gene lost 1 base, with 18 bases spanning the gap. This CDR3 is built from 17 residues. CDR3 sequence (DNA): TGTGCCAGTAGTATCAGTCTCGGCAGCTTAATTAACTATGGCTACACCTTC. Translated, it gives CASSISLGSLINYGYTF.

This chain links TRBV6-5 with TRBJ1-1, with D hard to call. Germline V gene data show CDR1 as MNHEY and CDR2 as SVGAGI. The germline V and J ends were trimmed by 8 bases and 6 bases, with 16 bases remaining between them. The CDR3 consists of 13 residues. In nucleotides, the CDR3 is TGTGCCAGCGGACCTTATTCTTCGGCTGAAGCTTTCTTT. This gives the protein CASGPYSSAEAFF.

This chain connects TRBV11-2 to TRBJ2-4, with D perhaps assigned TRBD1 or TRBD2 (5 bases each). The ends were cut back, 2 bases at V and 9 bases at J, with 20 bases in the middle. This CDR3 comprises 16 residues. Per germline, CDR1 SGHAT and CDR2 FQNNGV. CDR3 loop: CASSLSWGREFGIQYF. CDR3 in DNA: TGTGCCAGCAGCTTATCTTGGGGCAGGGAGTTTGGCATTCAGTACTTC.